One and the same sample provided the 4 T cell receptor beta chains below, sequenced in a study of blood T cells in healthy people across ages. With a J-beta primer mix and a sample-barcoded 5' primer, a second PCR ran 7 to 11 cycles. TCRdb reprocessed the 5' RACE reads via MiXCR and lists one record per CDR3 protein. The sample carries roughly 1,000,000 distinct CDR3 sequences, 25% recorded once. These data were also reused for a study on T cells of mothers and their children.

Input material: blood. Receptors originate from a girl aged 2 to 10 in good health.

This chain links TRBV20-1 with TRBJ2-6; no firm D call. This CDR3 is 16 amino acids long. From germline, CDR1 is DFQATT and CDR2 SNEGSKA (reference sequence). Trimming cost V 3 bases and J 0 bases, with 12 bases left between them. This CDR3 reads CSARTTKPSGANVLTF. The DNA of the CDR3 is TGCAGTGCTAGGACAACGAAACCCTCTGGGGCCAACGTCCTGACTTTC.

This clonotype was detected a few times. The chain combines TRBV7-9 with TRBJ2-3, with a tentative D call TRBD2 (6 bases). V was cut by 8 bases and J by 4 bases, with 19 bases left in between. CDR1 SEHNR and CDR2 FQNEAQ come from the germline V gene (reference sequence). The CDR3 loop spans 15 amino acids. In DNA, the CDR3 is TGTGCCAGCCTCTCCGGGCAGAGGAGGGCAGATACGCAGTATTTT. Amino acids: CASLSGQRRADTQYF.

The chain joins TRBV2 to TRBJ1-1; D uncertain. Between the trimmed V and J ends, which lost 2 bases and 2 bases, there was a span of 6 bases. Germline V CDR1 and CDR2: SNHLY, FYNNEI. CDR3 length: 13 amino acids. This CDR3 is CASSEPYNTEAFF. In DNA, the CDR3 is TGTGCCAGCAGTGAACCCTACAACACTGAAGCTTTCTTT. Complete variable domain (other parts from reference TRBV2 and TRBJ1-1): EPEVTQTPSHQVTQMGQEVILRCVPISNHLYFYWYRQILGQKVEFLVSFYNNEISEKSEIFDDQFSVERPDGSNFTLKIRSTKLEDSAMYFCASSEPYNTEAFFGQGTRLTVV.

In its sample, this clonotype was seen a few times. This chain uses TRBV28 with TRBJ2-5; TRBD2 matches at 12 bases. The CDR3 extends over 19 amino acids. V lost 5 bases to trimming and J lost 5 bases; unmatched junction nucleotides: 18. Germline CDR1 reads MDHEN; CDR2 reads SYDVKM. CDR3 region: CASSLGLAGGNAYTETQYF. The CDR3 DNA reads as TGTGCCAGCAGTCTCGGGCTAGCGGGAGGGAACGCTTATACGGAGACCCAGTACTTC.